What follows describes a single T cell receptor beta chain. This sample is part of a study of blood T cell repertoires in COVID-19. In the study overall: COVID-19 samples from acute and convalescent phases originated in the United States, Italy and Spain. From T cells, B-cell-depleted T cells, or PBMCs came the material, which was cDNA or gDNA.

The method was immunoSEQ multiplex PCR; TCRdb's version includes in-frame clones alone and lacks a portion of them. In the table there are around 220,000 clones, around 82% of which are singletons. The CDR3 covers 13 residues. Trimming shortened V by 6 bases and J by 6 bases, and 17 bases separated the two germline ends. Germline loops: CDR1 SQVTM, CDR2 ANQGSEA. Sample: peripheral blood. The rearrangement links TRBV29-1 to TRBJ1-1, with D maybe TRBD1 (6 bases). This receptor was identified in a woman of 80 years or more with active or convalescent COVID-19. The CDR3 DNA reads as TGCAGCGTAGCTCCACAGGGTATTTCTGAAGCTTTCTTT. Amino acid sequence: CSVAPQGISEAFF.